Following are 6 T cell receptor beta chains from one sample sequenced in a study of blood T cell repertoires in COVID-19. Sequenced by immunoSEQ multiplex PCR; TCRdb stores in-frame clones only, minus some. The table records around 160,000 clones, approximately 78% of them present only once. The sequenced sample consisted of peripheral blood. These TCRs come from a human donor in a cohort sampled during active COVID-19.

This chain's CDR3 is CASSLGQEFEQYF. DNA for the CDR3: TGTGCCAGCAGCTTAGGGCAAGAATTCGAGCAGTACTTC. The rearrangement joins TRBV7-3 to TRBJ2-7; D not certain. The germline V and J ends were trimmed by 2 bases and 6 bases, with 11 bases remaining between them. Germline CDR1 is SGHTA and CDR2 is FQGTGA. The CDR3 length is 13 residues.

The genes are TRBV1 and TRBJ2-3; TRBD2, the table's D call, was not compared with the DNA. TRBV1 is termed a pseudogene. The CDR3 has 17 amino acids. The CDR3 spells CTSSQESPEEGTDTQYF. In nucleotides, the CDR3 is TGCACCAGCAGCCAAGAATCCCCGGAGGAGGGCACAGATACGCAGTATTTT.

The chain uses TRBV7-2 and TRBJ1-3; D unclear. The germline CDR1 and CDR2 sequences are SGHTA and FQGNSA. The V end was cut by 2 bases, the J end by 2 bases, with 7 bases between. The CDR3 extends over 14 amino acids. The chain's CDR3 is CASSLSEAGNTIYF. CDR3 DNA: TGTGCCAGCAGCTTATCAGAGGCTGGAAACACCATATATTTT.

This clone was observed a handful of times. In DNA, the CDR3 is TGTGCCAGCAGGTTGGACACCAGCACAGATACGCAGTATTTT. Translation: CASRLDTSTDTQYF. V and J are TRBV2 and TRBJ2-3; possibly TRBD1 for D (5 bases). V lost 6 bases and J 0 bases, leaving 10 bases between the germline ends. CDR3 length: 14 residues. CDR1 and CDR2 from the germline V gene are SNHLY and FYNNEI.

The chain employs TRBV29-1 and TRBJ1-2; a possible D gene is TRBD1 (5 bases). CDR1 is SQVTM and CDR2 is ANQGSEA in the germline V gene. V was clipped by 4 bases and J by 4 bases, with 16 bases between them. This CDR3 region has 14 residues. In DNA, the CDR3 is TGCAGCGTTGCCGACCCCGGGGGGAGCTATGGCTACACCTTC. Protein sequence: CSVADPGGSYGYTF.

The gene calls are TRBV10-1 and TRBJ1-2, with 9 bases identical to TRBD1. V lost 2 bases, J lost 7 bases, and 2 bases stayed unmatched. This CDR3 region has 13 residues. Looked up from germline, CDR1 is WNHNN and CDR2 is SYGVQD (reference sequence). The CDR3: CASSEATGGGYTF. The CDR3 DNA sequence: TGCGCCAGCAGTGAGGCGACAGGGGGTGGCTACACCTTC.